What follows is one TCR beta chain and its context. The record originates from a study of blood T cell repertoires in COVID-19. As for the study in general: PBMCs, B-cell-depleted T cells, or T cells were the source of the cDNA or gDNA that made up the material.

Libraries were prepared by immunoSEQ multiplex PCR; TCRdb keeps only in-frame clonotypes and omits some of them. This sample carries about 500,000 clones, roughly nine tenths of them seen once, and the ten largest clones take approximately 0.9%. V dropped 2 bases and J dropped 0; count of bases not matched to a gene: 3. Germline V gene sequence: CDR1 KGHSH, CDR2 LQKENI. CDR3 length equals 16 residues. The chain employs TRBV18 and TRBJ1-1; 10 positions agree with TRBD1. The sequenced sample was peripheral blood. This receptor was identified in a man between 18 and 29 years old with COVID-19, enrolled during active disease. The CDR3 nucleotides read TGTGCCAGCTCACCAGACAGGGGGCTCCTGAACACTGAAGCTTTCTTT. Its translation: CASSPDRGLLNTEAFF. Complete variable domain (other parts from reference TRBV18 and TRBJ1-1): NAGVMQNPRHLVRRRGQEARLRCSPMKGHSHVYWYRQLPEEGLKFMVYLQKENIIDESGMPKERFSAEFPKEGPSILRIQQVVRGDSAAYFCASSPDRGLLNTEAFFGQGTRLTVV.